Listed below are T cell receptor beta chains from one sample, sequenced in a study of blood T cell repertoires in COVID-19. The repertoire was sequenced with immunoSEQ multiplex PCR; TCRdb's copy has only in-frame clones and lacks some. Altogether around 67,000 clones are present, around nine tenths being singletons, with the ten largest covering 8.5%. What was sequenced was peripheral blood. The receptors come from a human donor in a cohort sampled during active COVID-19. Both conserved end residues are part of each CDR3. A D gene is named only where the DNA matches it firmly. Only some rows state a clone size, as once, few, many or a class for expanded clones.

V,size,D,J,CDR3,DNA
TRBV2,once,-,TRBJ1-4,CASLQYDEKLFF,TGTGCCAGCCTCCAGTATGATGAAAAACTGTTTTTT
TRBV3-1/TRBV3-2,-,TRBD2,TRBJ2-7,CASSQDSSGDYEQYF,TGTGCCAGCAGCCAAGACTCTAGCGGGGATTACGAGCAGTACTTC
TRBV6-2/TRBV6-3,-,TRBD2,TRBJ2-1,CASSYSGAGGLEQFF,TGTGCCAGCAGTTACTCGGGAGCGGGGGGCTTGGAGCAGTTCTTC
TRBV5-5,-,-,TRBJ2-7,CASSLQPGSRFNGQYF,TGTGCCAGCAGCCTCCAGCCCGGGAGTCGTTTTAATGGGCAGTACTTC
TRBV30,-,-,TRBJ2-7,CAWSPDTYEQYF,TGTGCCTGGAGCCCGGACACCTACGAGCAGTACTTC
TRBV4-1,-,-,TRBJ1-1,CASTQLGGAEAFF,TGCGCCAGCACGCAACTAGGCGGGGCTGAAGCTTTCTTT
TRBV19,-,-,TRBJ1-2,CASSMDSSYTF,TGTGCCAGTAGTATGGACAGTAGCTACACCTTC
TRBV6-5,-,-,TRBJ2-7,CASRGQGGGEQYF,TGTGCCAGCAGAGGGCAGGGGGGTGGCGAGCAGTACTTC
TRBV4-1,once,TRBD1,TRBJ1-6,CASSLGQVGNSPLHF,TGCGCCAGCAGCCTCGGACAGGTCGGAAATTCACCCCTCCACTTT
TRBV27,-,-,TRBJ1-1,CASSFSPLDTEAFF,TGTGCCAGCAGTTTTAGCCCGCTAGACACTGAAGCTTTCTTT
TRBV5-6,-,TRBD1,TRBJ1-6,CASSLDTGAGDSPLHF,TGTGCCAGCAGCTTGGATACAGGGGCTGGGGATTCACCCCTCCACTTT
TRBV7-3,-,-,TRBJ1-1,CASRGADTEAFF,TGTGCCAGCAGAGGAGCGGACACTGAAGCTTTCTTT
TRBV2,-,TRBD1,TRBJ2-7,CASSEGTGAYEQYF,TGTGCCAGCAGTGAAGGGACAGGAGCCTACGAGCAGTACTTC
TRBV19,-,-,TRBJ1-1,CASSMWRAPLGTEAFF,TGTGCCAGTAGTATGTGGAGGGCCCCCTTGGGCACTGAAGCTTTCTTT
TRBV14,-,-,TRBJ1-2,CASSQDGRGPSYTF,TGTGCCAGCAGCCAAGATGGGAGGGGCCCGAGCTACACCTTC
TRBV5-5,-,TRBD1,TRBJ1-4,CASSLGTGEDEKLFF,TGTGCCAGCAGCTTAGGGACAGGGGAAGATGAAAAACTGTTTTTT
TRBV18,-,-,TRBJ1-2,CASSPPGEGGYGYTF,TGTGCCAGCTCACCACCGGGGGAGGGGGGCTATGGCTACACCTTC